This T cell receptor beta chain originates from a study of blood T cells in healthy people across ages. Study-level points and caveats: Both higher diversity and more naive CD4+ cells marked long-lived donors when set against aged donors.

Samples each yielded at least 6 micrograms of total RNA. Note on this clonotype: The target antigen is unknown. One end of the junction fails to match germline, which may point to a read error.

This CDR3 is 18 amino acids long. Looked up from germline, CDR1 is MGHRA and CDR2 is YSYEKL. A second PCR of about 7 to 12 cycles used a sample-barcoded 5' primer and a J-beta primer mix. One entry per CDR3 protein results from TCRdb running MiXCR on the 5' RACE reads. This sample has around 1,100,000 distinct CDR3 sequences; less than 45% occur once, and the top ten carry around 13%. Source material: blood. This receptor was identified in a young man in good health. The J gene is TRBJ2-5, the V gene TRBV4-1; the D gene is possibly TRBD2 (6 bases). The CDR3 coding sequence is TGCGCCAGCGGCCAAGATGGGGGGACCTCGACTAACCAAGAGACCCAGTACTTC. It encodes CASGQDGGTSTNQETQYF.